This T cell receptor beta chain is from a study of blood T cell repertoires in COVID-19. Seattle patients were enrolled during active infection and followed longitudinally. Looked up from germline, CDR1 is SGDLS and CDR2 is YYNGEE. This CDR3 contains 17 residues. Trimming left V 0 bases short and J 0 bases short, with 15 bases between. In the authors' methods: Estimated nucleated cell counts came from reference gene primer amplification. Clones were read by immunoSEQ multiplex PCR, and TCRdb kept only the in-frame ones, dropping some. The V and J calls and the clone size are those of that table, but D and trimming were determined from the DNA. Among under 100,000 clones listed, approximately 85% were seen once.

The sequence was collected from a woman of 80 years or more with COVID-19, enrolled during active disease. The chain employs TRBV9 and TRBJ1-1; the D is unclear. Sequencing input: peripheral blood. Written as DNA, the CDR3 is TGTGCCAGCAGCGTAGACTTCCTACCGGGGTTGAACACTGAAGCTTTCTTT. This codes for CASSVDFLPGLNTEAFF.